Listed here are 12 T cell receptor delta chains from one sample, sequenced in a study of gamma-delta chains in newborns, infants, children. TCRdb re-identified clones in the reads via CATT. This sample carries about 6,900 delta-chain clones, 2.1% of them seen once, and the ten largest clones take 11%. The sample consisted of blood. These receptors were collected from a child who was a newborn, infant or young child, either healthy, febrile or measles-vaccinated (not recorded which).

This clone was detected only a few times. A much larger clone sits a single nucleotide away, making a read error possible. This CDR3 is also generated by other DNA sequences in the sample. V usage is TRDV2 and J usage is TRDJ1; D not certain. Germline loops: CDR1 GEAIGNYY, CDR2 EKD. The CDR3 is 13 amino acids. V was pared by 3 bases and J by 11 bases, with 18 bases between. CDR3 protein: CACDGRDVLKLIF. The CDR3 DNA sequence: TGTGCCTGTGACGGACGCGACGTGTTGAAGCTCATCTTT.

Note on this clone: TCRdb has a much larger clone's protein, which differs at residue 15 from the translation of this DNA, likely because of a read error; what is shown is the protein translated from the DNA. The chain joins TRDV2 to TRDJ3; TRDD3 matches at 12 bases. Germline V gives CDR1 GEAIGNYY, CDR2 EKD. The CDR3 totals 18 residues. The CDR3 reads CACDILGDTNRDTRKMFF. CDR3 DNA: TGTGCCTGTGACATACTGGGGGATACTAACCGGGACACCCGAAAGATGTTTTTC.

The V and J genes are TRDV2 and TRDJ1, with 13 nucleotides matching TRDD3. This CDR3 is 19 amino acids long. V was clipped by 3 bases and J by 3 bases; unmatched bases: 15. Germline V gene sequence: CDR1 GEAIGNYY, CDR2 EKD. The CDR3 sequence is CACDAFHWGIRVKADKLIF. DNA for the CDR3: TGTGCCTGTGACGCCTTCCACTGGGGGATACGTGTAAAAGCCGATAAACTCATCTTT.

To note about this clone: This may stem from a read error, because a much larger clone lies one nucleotide away. Other nucleotide sequences from this sample produce the same CDR3. The genes are TRDV1 and TRDJ1; TRDD3 matches at 13 bases. The CDR3 sequence is 18 residues long. Germline V CDR1 and CDR2: TSWWSYY, QGS. The CDR3 region has the DNA TGTGCCCTTGGGGAACGTACTAACTGGGGGATACGCGCCGATAAACTCATCTTT. As protein: CALGERTNWGIRADKLIF.

Comment on this clone: A much larger clone lies one base from this, so it may be a read error. The same CDR3 arises from other DNA sequences in this sample as well. CDR3: CACDTGGSSWDTRQMFF. The CDR3 DNA follows: TGTGCCTGCGACACTGGGGGTAGCTCCTGGGACACCCGACAGATGTTTTTC. The chain couples TRDV2 to TRDJ3; 8 positions match TRDD3. CDR1 and CDR2 from the germline V gene are GEAIGNYY and EKD. This CDR3 region has 17 residues.

By share, this clone ranks as medium-sized. The sample carries other DNA sequences with the same CDR3. The chain uses TRDV2 and TRDJ1; 9 bases line up with TRDD3. Germline loops: CDR1 GEAIGNYY, CDR2 EKD. This CDR3 contains 14 residues. Trimming cost V 3 bases and J 4 bases; bases outside gene matches: 5. The CDR3 region is CACDLLLGDDKLIF. The CDR3 DNA reads TGTGCCTGTGACCTCTTACTGGGGGACGATAAACTCATCTTT.

A note on this clone: The protein given by TCRdb reflects a much larger clone and differs at residue 12 from this DNA's translation, likely from a read error; the protein shown is the DNA's translation. The gene calls are TRDV2 and TRDJ2; 8 bases line up with TRDD3. This CDR3 region has 15 residues. Germline CDR1 is GEAIGNYY and CDR2 is EKD. CDR3 amino acids: CACDTVGDLTARLFF. DNA of the CDR3: TGTGCCTGTGACACCGTGGGGGATTTGACAGCACGACTCTTCTTT.

Comments on this clone: At the DNA level, this CDR3 is encoded by other sequences in the same sample as well. The chain carries TRDV3 and TRDJ1, with 9 bases fitting TRDD2. The CDR3 spans 22 residues. The germline V gene has CDR1 TVYSNPD and CDR2 GDNSRS (reference sequence). V gave up 4 bases and J gave up 11 bases; unmatched junction bases: 41. CDR3 protein: CASGFDSDLPTGRGDPTHTLIF. CDR3 bases: TGTGCCTCCGGATTCGACTCCGACCTTCCTACTGGCCGTGGGGACCCAACCCATACCCTCATCTTT.

With regard to this clone: A far larger clone is off by one base, so a read error is likely. This same CDR3 is encoded by further DNA sequences in the sample. The chain recombines TRDV2 with TRDJ3; D unresolved. Germline CDR1 is GEAIGNYY and CDR2 is EKD. V shed 0 bases and J shed 2 bases, with 13 bases lying between them. This CDR3 has 18 amino acids. The CDR3 spells CACDTGGHRTWDTRQMFF. The CDR3, as DNA: TGTGCCTGTGACACCGGAGGCCACCGAACCTGGGACACCCGACAGATGTTTTTC.

This chain joins TRDV2 and TRDJ3; maybe TRDD3 (6 bases). Trimming pared 3 bases from V and 0 bases from J, leaving 14 bases between. Looked up from germline, CDR1 is GEAIGNYY and CDR2 is EKD. This CDR3 is built from 18 residues. The chain's CDR3 is CACDAATGPSWDTRQMFF. The CDR3 nucleotides read TGTGCCTGTGACGCCGCTACTGGGCCCTCCTGGGACACCCGACAGATGTTTTTC.

This clone was found a few times. TCRdb pairs this DNA with a much larger clone's protein that differs at residue 10, likely a read error; the protein shown was translated from the DNA. V is TRDV2 and J is TRDJ3; D possibly corresponds to TRDD2 (6 bases). The CDR3 extends over 17 amino acids. The V gene's germline CDR1 is GEAIGNYY and CDR2 EKD. The CDR3 sequence: CACDTTGTSLDTRQMFF. As DNA, the CDR3 is TGTGCCTGTGACACGACTGGTACTTCCTTGGACACCCGACAGATGTTTTTC.

This clone was seen a handful of times. TCRdb records a much larger clone's protein for this DNA, with a difference at residue 5 that likely arises from a read error; the protein given is the translation of the DNA. This sequence joins TRDV2 and TRDJ2; TRDD3 matches at 13 bases. J was trimmed by 0 bases and V by 2 bases; bases with no gene match: 5. The CDR3 has 18 amino acids. Germline assignment: CDR1 GEAIGNYY and CDR2 EKD. The CDR3 sequence is CACDIILGDTALTAQLFF. CDR3 in DNA: TGTGCCTGTGACATCATACTGGGGGATACGGCTTTGACAGCACAACTCTTCTTT.